This TCR beta chain was sequenced during a study of cytotoxic CD8 clonotypes in ibrutinib-treated CLL. Across the study: The authors obtained response samples at a median of approximately 12 months of treatment, range 6 to 36. Findings and limits, study-wide: Clonotypes that were public were uncommon, and they contracted or stayed stable on treatment.

Profiling relied on immunoSEQ multiplex PCR, and the TCRdb table lists in-frame clones only, not all of them. The data contain some 120,000 clones, approximately 81% of them singletons. With respect to this clone: Its matching antigen is unknown.

The starting material was PBMCs, obtained after 24 months of ibrutinib treatment. The TCR was taken from a human donor with chronic lymphocytic leukemia.

The CDR3 reads CASSSDRGSEAFF. The DNA for the CDR3 is TGTGCCAGTAGTAGCGACCGAGGGTCTGAAGCTTTCTTT. The chain has TRBV19 and TRBJ1-1, with D unresolved. This CDR3 contains 13 residues. Germline CDR1 LNHDA, CDR2 SQIVND (reference sequence). Trimming left V 4 bases short and J 6 bases short, with 12 bases between.